This T cell receptor beta chain was recovered during a study of CD8+CD57+ T cells in acquired aplastic anemia. This CDR3 contains 15 residues. V shed 5 bases and J 0 bases; nucleotides not matched to a gene: 4. The germline CDR1 and CDR2 sequences are SEHNR and FQNEAQ (reference sequence). For CDR3 and TCR beta VDJ profiling, genomic DNA was the template used. TCRdb re-called the reads with MiXCR, one entry per CDR3 protein. The sample has roughly 200,000 distinct CDR3 sequences, 61% seen once. Material for sequencing was sorted CD4+, CD8+, or CD8+CD57+ T cells (not recorded which) from PBMCs. This sequence joins TRBV7-9 and TRBJ2-1; 7 bases map to TRBD1. The clonotype originates from a human donor in good health. CDR3 sequence (DNA): TGTGCCAGCAGCCAACGACAGGGCTCCTACAATGAGCAGTTCTTC. It specifies CASSQRQGSYNEQFF.